This paragraph reports one T cell receptor (beta chain). Its antigen is currently unknown. Through Arm-PCR of CDR3 regions and iRepertoire HTBI primers, TCR beta libraries were built. TCRdb re-called the multiplex PCR reads through MiXCR, storing one row per CDR3 protein. The data hold 600,000 to 800,000 distinct CDR3 sequences, with 25% to 35% observed a single time. CDR1 KGHSH and CDR2 LQKENI come from the germline V gene. CDR3 length equals 13 residues. V lost 4 bases, J lost 6 bases, and 2 bases stayed unmatched. The sample originates from a study of regulatory T cells in long-lasting Graves disease. In the study overall: More than 5 years of antithyroid drugs with positive TSH receptor antibodies defined persistent Graves' disease. General study results and limits: Analyses excluded thyroid tissue, covering peripheral blood alone. Persistent disease preferred TRBV28, TRBJ1-2 and TRBJ2-5. Relative to newly diagnosed Graves' patients, persistent ones had lower TCR diversity.

This sample's time point: persistent/refractory GD, antithyroid drugs over 5 years with positive TRAb. TCR sequences were obtained from RNA taken from PBMCs. This receptor was identified in a female donor with Graves disease. V gene TRBV18 combines with J gene TRBJ2-3; 9 nucleotides agree with TRBD1. This specimen consisted of peripheral blood mononuclear cells (PBMCs), obtained when the disease was refractory, from a patient treated with antithyroid drugs. The DNA of the CDR3 is TGTGCCAGCTCACTCACAGGGGGCGATACGCAGTATTTT. Translation gives CASSLTGGDTQYF.